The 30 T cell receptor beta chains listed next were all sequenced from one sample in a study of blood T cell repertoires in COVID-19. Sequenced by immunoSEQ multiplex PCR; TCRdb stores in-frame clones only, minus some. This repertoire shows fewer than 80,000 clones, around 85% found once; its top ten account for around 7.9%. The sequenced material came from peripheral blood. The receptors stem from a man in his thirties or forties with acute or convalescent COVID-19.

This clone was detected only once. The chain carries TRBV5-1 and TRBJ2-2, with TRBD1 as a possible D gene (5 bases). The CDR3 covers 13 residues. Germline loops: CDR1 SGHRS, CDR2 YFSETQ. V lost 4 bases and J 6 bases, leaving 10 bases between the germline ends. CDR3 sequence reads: CASSERGSGELFF. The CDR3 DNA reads TGCGCCAGCAGCGAAAGGGGTTCCGGGGAGCTGTTTTTT.

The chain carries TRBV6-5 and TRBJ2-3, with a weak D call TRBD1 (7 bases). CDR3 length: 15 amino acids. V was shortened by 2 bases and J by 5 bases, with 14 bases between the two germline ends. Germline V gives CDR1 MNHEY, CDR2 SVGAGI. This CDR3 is CASSYRGLEGDTQYF. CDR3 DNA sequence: TGTGCCAGCAGTTACAGGGGGCTGGAGGGAGATACGCAGTATTTT.

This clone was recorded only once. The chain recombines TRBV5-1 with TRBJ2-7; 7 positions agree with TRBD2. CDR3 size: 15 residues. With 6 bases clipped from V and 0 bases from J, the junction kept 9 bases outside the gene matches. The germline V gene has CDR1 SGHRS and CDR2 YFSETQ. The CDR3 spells CASTWGGISSYEQYF. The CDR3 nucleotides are TGCGCCAGCACCTGGGGAGGGATTAGCTCCTACGAGCAGTACTTC.

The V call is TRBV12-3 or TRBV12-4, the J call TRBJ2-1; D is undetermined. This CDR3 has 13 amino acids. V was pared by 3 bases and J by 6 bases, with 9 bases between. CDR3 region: CASSLLEGNEQFF. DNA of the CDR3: TGTGCCAGCAGTTTGCTAGAAGGCAATGAGCAGTTCTTC.

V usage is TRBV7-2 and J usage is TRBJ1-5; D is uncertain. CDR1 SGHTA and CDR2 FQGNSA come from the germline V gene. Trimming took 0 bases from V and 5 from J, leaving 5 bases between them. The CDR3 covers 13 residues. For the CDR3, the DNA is TGTGCCAGCAGCTTAGCCCGAGATCAGCCCCAGCATTTT. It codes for CASSLARDQPQHF.

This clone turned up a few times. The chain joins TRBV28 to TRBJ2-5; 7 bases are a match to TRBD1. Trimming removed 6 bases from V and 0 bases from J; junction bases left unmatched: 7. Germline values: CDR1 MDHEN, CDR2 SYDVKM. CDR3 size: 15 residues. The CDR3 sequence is CASRKRTGHQETQYF. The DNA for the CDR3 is TGTGCCAGCAGAAAACGGACAGGTCACCAAGAGACCCAGTACTTC. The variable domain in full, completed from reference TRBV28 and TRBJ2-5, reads DVKVTQSSRYLVKRTGEKVFLECVQDMDHENMFWYRQDPGLGLRLIYFSYDVKMKEKGDIPEGYSVSREKKERFSLILESASTNQTSMYLCASRKRTGHQETQYFGPGTRLLVL.

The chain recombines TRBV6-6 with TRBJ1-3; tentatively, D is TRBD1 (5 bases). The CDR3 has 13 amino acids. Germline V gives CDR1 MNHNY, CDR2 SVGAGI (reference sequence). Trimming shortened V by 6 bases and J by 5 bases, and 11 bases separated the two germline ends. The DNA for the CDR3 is TGTGCCAGCAGGGCGGGGGTGAGAAACACCATATATTTT. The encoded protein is CASRAGVRNTIYF.

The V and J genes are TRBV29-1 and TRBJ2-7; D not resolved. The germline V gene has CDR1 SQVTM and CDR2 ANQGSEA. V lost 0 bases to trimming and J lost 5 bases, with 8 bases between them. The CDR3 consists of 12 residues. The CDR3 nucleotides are TGCAGCGTTGAAGAGAACGCGCACGAGCAGTACTTC. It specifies CSVEENAHEQYF.

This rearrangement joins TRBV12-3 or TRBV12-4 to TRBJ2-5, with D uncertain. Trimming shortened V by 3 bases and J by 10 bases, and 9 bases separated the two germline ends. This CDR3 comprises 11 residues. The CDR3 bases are TGTGCCAGCAGTTTGAGACTTTTCCAGTACTTC. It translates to CASSLRLFQYF.

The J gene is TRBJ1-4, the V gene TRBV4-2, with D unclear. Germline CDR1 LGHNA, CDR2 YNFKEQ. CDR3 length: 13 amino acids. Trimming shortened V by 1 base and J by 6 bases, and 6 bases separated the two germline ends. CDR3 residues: CASSQVGDEKLFF. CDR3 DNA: TGTGCCAGCAGCCAAGTGGGAGATGAAAAACTGTTTTTT.

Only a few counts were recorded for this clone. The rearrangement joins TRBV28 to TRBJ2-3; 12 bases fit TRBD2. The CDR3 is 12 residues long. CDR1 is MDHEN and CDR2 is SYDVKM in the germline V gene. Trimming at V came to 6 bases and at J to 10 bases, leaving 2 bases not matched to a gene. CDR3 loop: CASRTSGSPQYF. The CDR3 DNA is TGTGCCAGCAGGACTAGCGGGAGTCCGCAGTATTTT.

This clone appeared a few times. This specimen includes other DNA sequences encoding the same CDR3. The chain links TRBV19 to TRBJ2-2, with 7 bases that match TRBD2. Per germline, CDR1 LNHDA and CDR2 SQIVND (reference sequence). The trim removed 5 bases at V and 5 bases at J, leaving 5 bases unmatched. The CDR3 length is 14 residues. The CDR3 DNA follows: TGTGCCAGTAGTCCCACCGGGGGGACCGGGGAGCTGTTTTTT. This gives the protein CASSPTGGTGELFF.

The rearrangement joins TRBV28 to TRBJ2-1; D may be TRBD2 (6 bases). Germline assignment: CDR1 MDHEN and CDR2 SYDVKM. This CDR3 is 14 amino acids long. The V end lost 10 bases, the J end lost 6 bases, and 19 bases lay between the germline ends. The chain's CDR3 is CATSGRGLLNEQFF. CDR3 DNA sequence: TGTGCCACCTCGGGGCGGGGATTGCTCAATGAGCAGTTCTTC.

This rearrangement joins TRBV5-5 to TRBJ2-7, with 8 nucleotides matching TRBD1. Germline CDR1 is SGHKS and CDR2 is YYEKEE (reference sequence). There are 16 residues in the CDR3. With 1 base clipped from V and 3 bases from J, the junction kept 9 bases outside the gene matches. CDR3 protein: CASSLNLGTGGYEQYF. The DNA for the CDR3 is TGTGCCAGCAGCTTGAATCTTGGTACAGGGGGCTACGAGCAGTACTTC.

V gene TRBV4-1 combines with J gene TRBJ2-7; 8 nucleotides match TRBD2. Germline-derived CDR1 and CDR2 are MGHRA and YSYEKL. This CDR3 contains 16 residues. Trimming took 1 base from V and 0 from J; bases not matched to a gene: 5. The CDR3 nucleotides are TGCGCCAGCAGCCAAGGGCGGGGGGATACCTCCTACGAGCAGTACTTC. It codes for CASSQGRGDTSYEQYF.

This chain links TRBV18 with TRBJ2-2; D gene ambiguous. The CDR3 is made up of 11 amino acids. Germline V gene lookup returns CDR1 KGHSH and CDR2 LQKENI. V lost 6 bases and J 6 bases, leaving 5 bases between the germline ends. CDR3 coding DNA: TGTGCCAGCTCTACATCCGGGGAGCTGTTTTTT. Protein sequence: CASSTSGELFF.

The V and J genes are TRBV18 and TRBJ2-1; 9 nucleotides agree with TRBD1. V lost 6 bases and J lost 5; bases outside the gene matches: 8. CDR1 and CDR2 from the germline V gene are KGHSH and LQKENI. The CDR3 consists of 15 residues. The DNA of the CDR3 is TGTGCCAGCTCCCGGGACGGGACAGGGAACAATGAGCAGTTCTTC. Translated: CASSRDGTGNNEQFF.

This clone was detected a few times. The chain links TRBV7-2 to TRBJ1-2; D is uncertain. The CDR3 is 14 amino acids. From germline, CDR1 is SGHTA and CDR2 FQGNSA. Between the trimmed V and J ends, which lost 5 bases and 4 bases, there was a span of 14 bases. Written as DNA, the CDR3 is TGTGCCAGCAGCCACCCGGAGGGAGGCTATGGCTACACCTTC. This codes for CASSHPEGGYGYTF. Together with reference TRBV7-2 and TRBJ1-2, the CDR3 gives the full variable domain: GAGVSQSPSNKVTEKGKDVELRCDPISGHTALYWYRQSLGQGLEFLIYFQGNSAPDKSGLPSDRFSAERTGGSVSTLTIQRTQQEDSAVYLCASSHPEGGYGYTFGSGTRLTVV.

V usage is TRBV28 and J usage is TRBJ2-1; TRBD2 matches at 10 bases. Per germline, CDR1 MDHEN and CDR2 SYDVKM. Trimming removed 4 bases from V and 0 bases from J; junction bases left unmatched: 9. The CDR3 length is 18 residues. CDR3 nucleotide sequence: TGTGCCAGCAGTTCCCTCTGGAGCGGGAGGGCCTCCTACAATGAGCAGTTCTTC. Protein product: CASSSLWSGRASYNEQFF.

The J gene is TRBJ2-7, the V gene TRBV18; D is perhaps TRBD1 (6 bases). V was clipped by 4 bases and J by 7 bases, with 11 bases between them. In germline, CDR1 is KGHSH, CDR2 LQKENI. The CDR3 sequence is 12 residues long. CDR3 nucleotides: TGTGCCAGCTCACTTTCAGGGGAAGAGCAGTACTTC. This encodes CASSLSGEEQYF.

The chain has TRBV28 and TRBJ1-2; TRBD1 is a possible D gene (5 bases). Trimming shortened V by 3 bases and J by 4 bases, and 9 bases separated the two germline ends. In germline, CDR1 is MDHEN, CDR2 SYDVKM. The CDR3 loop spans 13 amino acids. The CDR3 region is CASSFTGAYGYTF. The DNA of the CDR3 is TGTGCCAGCAGTTTTACTGGGGCCTATGGCTACACCTTC.

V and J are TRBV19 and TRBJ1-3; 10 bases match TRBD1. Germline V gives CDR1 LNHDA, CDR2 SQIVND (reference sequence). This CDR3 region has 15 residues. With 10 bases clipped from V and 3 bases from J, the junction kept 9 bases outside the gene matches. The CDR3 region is CATQTTGGSGNTIYF. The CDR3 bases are TGTGCCACCCAAACGACAGGGGGCAGTGGAAACACCATATATTTT.

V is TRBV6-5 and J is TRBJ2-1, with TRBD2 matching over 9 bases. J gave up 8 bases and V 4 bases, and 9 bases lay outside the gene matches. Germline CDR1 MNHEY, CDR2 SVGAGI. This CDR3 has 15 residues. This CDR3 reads CASSLVGGRGDEQFF. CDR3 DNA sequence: TGTGCCAGCAGTTTGGTTGGCGGGAGGGGGGATGAGCAGTTCTTC.

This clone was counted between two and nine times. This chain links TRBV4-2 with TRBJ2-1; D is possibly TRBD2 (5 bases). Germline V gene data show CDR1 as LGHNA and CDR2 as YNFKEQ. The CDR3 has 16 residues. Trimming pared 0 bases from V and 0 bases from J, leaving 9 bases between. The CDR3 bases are TGTGCCAGCAGCCAAGATCCGGCGGGCTCCTACAATGAGCAGTTCTTC. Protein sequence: CASSQDPAGSYNEQFF.

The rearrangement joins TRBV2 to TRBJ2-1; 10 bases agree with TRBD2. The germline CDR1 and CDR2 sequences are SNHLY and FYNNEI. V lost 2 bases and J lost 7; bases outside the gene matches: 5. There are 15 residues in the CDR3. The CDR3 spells CASSETTSGKNEQFF. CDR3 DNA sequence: TGTGCCAGCAGTGAAACTACTAGCGGGAAGAATGAGCAGTTCTTC.

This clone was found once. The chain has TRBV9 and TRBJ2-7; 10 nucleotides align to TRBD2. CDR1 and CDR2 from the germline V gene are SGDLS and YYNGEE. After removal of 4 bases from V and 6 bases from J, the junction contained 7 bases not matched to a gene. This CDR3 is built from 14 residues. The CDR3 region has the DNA TGTGCCAGCAGCCCTGGGACTAGCGACGCCGAGCAGTACTTC. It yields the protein CASSPGTSDAEQYF.

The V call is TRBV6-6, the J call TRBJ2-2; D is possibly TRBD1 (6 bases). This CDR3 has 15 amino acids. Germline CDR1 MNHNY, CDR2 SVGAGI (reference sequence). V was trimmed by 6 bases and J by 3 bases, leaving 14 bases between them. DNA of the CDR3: TGTGCCAGCAGCCAACAGGGTCCCTACACCGGGGAGCTGTTTTTT. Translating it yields CASSQQGPYTGELFF.

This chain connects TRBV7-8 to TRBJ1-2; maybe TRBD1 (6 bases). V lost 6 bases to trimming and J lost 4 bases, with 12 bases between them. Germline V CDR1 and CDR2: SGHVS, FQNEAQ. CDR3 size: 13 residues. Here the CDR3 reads CASRLGGAYGYTF. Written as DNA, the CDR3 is TGTGCCAGCAGACTAGGGGGGGCCTATGGCTACACCTTC. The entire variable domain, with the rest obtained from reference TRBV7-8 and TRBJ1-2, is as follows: GAGVSQSPRYKVAKRGQDVALRCDPISGHVSLFWYQQALGQGPEFLTYFQNEAQLDKSGLPSDRFFAERPEGSVSTLKIQRTQQEDSAVYLCASRLGGAYGYTFGSGTRLTVV.

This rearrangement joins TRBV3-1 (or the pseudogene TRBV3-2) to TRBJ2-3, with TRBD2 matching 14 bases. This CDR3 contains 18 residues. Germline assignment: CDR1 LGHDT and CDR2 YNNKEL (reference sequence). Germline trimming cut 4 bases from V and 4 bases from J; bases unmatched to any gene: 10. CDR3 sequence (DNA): TGTGCCAGCAGCCCGACGGGGACTAGCGGGAGAGGGTCAGATACGCAGTATTTT. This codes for CASSPTGTSGRGSDTQYF.

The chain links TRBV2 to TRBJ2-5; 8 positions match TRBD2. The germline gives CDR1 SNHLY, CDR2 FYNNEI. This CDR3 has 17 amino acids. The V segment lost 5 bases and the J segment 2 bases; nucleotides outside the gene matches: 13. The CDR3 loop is CASSREGRAGRQETQYF. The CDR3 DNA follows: TGTGCCAGCAGTCGGGAGGGTAGAGCGGGACGACAAGAGACCCAGTACTTC.